Listed below are T cell receptor beta chains from one sample, sequenced in a study of T cell responses to AZD1222 COVID-19 vaccine. The assay was immunoSEQ multiplex PCR, and TCRdb's table has in-frame clones only and misses some. The sample carries approximately 150,000 clones, about 90% recorded once. The starting material was peripheral blood, obtained 28 days after the second AZD1222 dose. These receptors were obtained from an adult who received the AZD1222 COVID-19 vaccine. Both conserved end residues are part of each CDR3. The order of the fields is clone size, J gene, D gene, V gene, CDR3 protein, CDR3 DNA. A D gene is named only where the DNA matches it firmly. The listing skips clone size in some rows; elsewhere it reads once, few, many or a size class.

clone_size: NA
j_call: TRBJ1-2
d_call: NA
v_call: TRBV24-1
cdr3_aa: CATSDPGAPAYGYTF
cdr3_nt: TGTGCCACCAGTGATCCCGGGGCCCCGGCGTATGGCTACACCTTC

clone_size: NA
j_call: TRBJ2-1
d_call: NA
v_call: TRBV15
cdr3_aa: CATSIPGGGEQFF
cdr3_nt: TGTGCCACCAGCATCCCAGGCGGAGGAGAGCAGTTCTTC

clone_size: NA
j_call: TRBJ1-2
d_call: TRBD1
v_call: TRBV7-9
cdr3_aa: CASSLGQGFYGYTF
cdr3_nt: TGTGCCAGCAGCCTAGGACAGGGATTTTATGGCTACACCTTC

clone_size: NA
j_call: TRBJ1-1
d_call: NA
v_call: TRBV7-9
cdr3_aa: CASSLVPGYTEAFF
cdr3_nt: TGTGCCAGCAGCTTAGTCCCAGGGTACACTGAAGCTTTCTTT

clone_size: NA
j_call: TRBJ2-3
d_call: TRBD2
v_call: TRBV5-6
cdr3_aa: CASSLARTSGDTQYF
cdr3_nt: TGTGCCAGCAGCTTGGCCCGAACTAGCGGAGATACGCAGTATTTT

clone_size: NA
j_call: TRBJ1-3
d_call: TRBD1
v_call: TRBV4-3
cdr3_aa: CASSRDRGGNTIYF
cdr3_nt: TGCGCCAGCAGCCGGGACAGGGGTGGAAACACCATATATTTT

clone_size: once
j_call: TRBJ2-3
d_call: TRBD2
v_call: TRBV11-3
cdr3_aa: CASSSGLAGSRTDTQYF
cdr3_nt: TGTGCCAGCAGCTCGGGACTAGCGGGCTCCCGCACAGATACGCAGTATTTT

clone_size: NA
j_call: TRBJ1-5
d_call: NA
v_call: TRBV9
cdr3_aa: CASSSGGGGANNQPQHF
cdr3_nt: TGTGCCAGCAGCTCCGGAGGGGGAGGGGCTAACAATCAGCCCCAGCATTTT

clone_size: once
j_call: TRBJ1-2
d_call: NA
v_call: TRBV7-2
cdr3_aa: CASSTWDGQRATF
cdr3_nt: TGTGCCAGCAGCACCTGGGACGGTCAGCGGGCCACCTTC

clone_size: NA
j_call: TRBJ1-5
d_call: NA
v_call: TRBV5-3
cdr3_aa: CARSLALYGSVDWPQHF
cdr3_nt: TGTGCCAGAAGCTTGGCCTTGTACGGTTCCGTGGATTGGCCCCAGCATTTT

clone_size: NA
j_call: TRBJ2-2
d_call: NA
v_call: TRBV30
cdr3_aa: CAWERRVKNTGELFF
cdr3_nt: TGTGCCTGGGAAAGAAGAGTAAAGAACACCGGGGAGCTGTTTTTT

clone_size: NA
j_call: TRBJ1-1
d_call: NA
v_call: TRBV18
cdr3_aa: CASSPRGGTDTEAFF
cdr3_nt: TGTGCCAGCTCACCGCGGGGGGGGACTGACACTGAAGCTTTCTTT

clone_size: NA
j_call: TRBJ2-2
d_call: NA
v_call: TRBV11-3
cdr3_aa: CASSPASRRNTGELFF
cdr3_nt: TGTGCCAGCAGCCCCGCCTCAAGGCGTAACACCGGGGAGCTGTTTTTT

clone_size: NA
j_call: TRBJ1-6
d_call: TRBD1
v_call: TRBV7-9
cdr3_aa: CASSSSAGGVFDNSPLHF
cdr3_nt: TGTGCCAGCAGCTCCTCGGCAGGGGGCGTATTCGATAATTCACCCCTCCACTTT

clone_size: few
j_call: TRBJ2-7
d_call: NA
v_call: TRBV4-1
cdr3_aa: CASSPGLRGYEQYF
cdr3_nt: TGCGCCAGCAGCCCAGGACTGCGGGGCTACGAGCAGTACTTC

clone_size: NA
j_call: TRBJ1-3
d_call: NA
v_call: TRBV3-1/TRBV3-2
cdr3_aa: CASSQEVIQNTIYF
cdr3_nt: TGTGCCAGCAGCCAAGAGGTTATTCAAAACACCATATATTTT

clone_size: NA
j_call: TRBJ1-4
d_call: TRBD1
v_call: TRBV5-6
cdr3_aa: CASSLARDRGLDNEKLFF
cdr3_nt: TGTGCCAGCAGCTTGGCCCGGGACAGGGGGCTGGATAATGAAAAACTGTTTTTT

clone_size: few
j_call: TRBJ1-5
d_call: NA
v_call: TRBV7-2
cdr3_aa: CASSQFGGQPQHF
cdr3_nt: TGTGCCAGCAGCCAATTCGGAGGGCAGCCCCAGCATTTT

clone_size: NA
j_call: TRBJ1-5
d_call: NA
v_call: TRBV29-1
cdr3_aa: CSVETAEGQPQHF
cdr3_nt: TGCAGCGTTGAAACGGCAGAAGGTCAGCCCCAGCATTTT

clone_size: NA
j_call: TRBJ2-2
d_call: NA
v_call: TRBV5-1
cdr3_aa: CASSLYPAGSTGELFF
cdr3_nt: TGCGCCAGCAGCTTGTATCCGGCAGGGAGCACCGGGGAGCTGTTTTTT

clone_size: NA
j_call: TRBJ1-1
d_call: NA
v_call: TRBV11-2
cdr3_aa: CASSPATEAFF
cdr3_nt: TGTGCCAGCAGCCCCGCCACTGAAGCTTTCTTT

clone_size: few
j_call: TRBJ2-1
d_call: TRBD2
v_call: TRBV3-1/TRBV3-2
cdr3_aa: CASSRLAGLLFF
cdr3_nt: TGTGCCAGCAGCCGACTAGCGGGGCTCCTGTTCTTC

clone_size: NA
j_call: TRBJ2-5
d_call: NA
v_call: TRBV25-1
cdr3_aa: CASSASAGVETQYF
cdr3_nt: TGTGCCAGCAGTGCCTCCGCGGGCGTGGAGACCCAGTACTTC

clone_size: NA
j_call: TRBJ1-2
d_call: NA
v_call: TRBV10-2
cdr3_aa: CASSGSEVFMNTF
cdr3_nt: TGCGCCAGCAGTGGGTCCGAGGTTTTTATGAACACCTTC

clone_size: NA
j_call: TRBJ2-2
d_call: NA
v_call: TRBV5-4
cdr3_aa: CASSSLGGNTGELFF
cdr3_nt: TGTGCCAGCAGCTCCCTGGGGGGGAACACCGGGGAGCTGTTTTTT

clone_size: NA
j_call: TRBJ1-2
d_call: NA
v_call: TRBV30
cdr3_aa: CAWGPGRNYGYTF
cdr3_nt: TGTGCCTGGGGACCAGGACGGAACTATGGCTACACCTTC

clone_size: NA
j_call: TRBJ1-1
d_call: TRBD1
v_call: TRBV7-9
cdr3_aa: CASSPRTGELLDTEAFF
cdr3_nt: TGTGCCAGCAGCCCGAGGACAGGAGAGCTCTTAGACACTGAAGCTTTCTTT